The 22 T cell receptor beta chains reported below all come from one sample, sequenced in a study of T cells in Graves' hyperthyroidism and ophthalmopathy. What was amplified from RNA transcripts were TCR beta CDR3 regions. TCR CDR3 underwent first-round RT-PCR with the HTBI primer set. Each CDR3 protein is one row after TCRdb ran MiXCR on the multiplex PCR reads. The sample has some 550,000 distinct CDR3 sequences; more than 15% are singletons. Material: blood. These TCRs come from a woman in her thirties or forties with Graves' ophthalmopathy.

In its sample, this clonotype was seen many times. This chain uses TRBV30 with TRBJ2-1, with D perhaps matching TRBD1 (6 bases). Between the trimmed V and J ends, which lost 5 bases and 5 bases, there was a span of 19 bases. This CDR3 spans 15 amino acids. Germline V gene lookup returns CDR1 GTSNPN and CDR2 SVGIG (reference sequence). In DNA, the CDR3 is TGTGCCTGGGATAAATCCGGGACAAAGAACAATGAGCAGTTCTTC. It codes for CAWDKSGTKNNEQFF.

This clonotype was observed a few times. This chain uses TRBV5-1 with TRBJ1-1; 12 bases map to TRBD1. Germline CDR1 reads SGHRS; CDR2 reads YFSETQ. This CDR3 spans 16 amino acids. Trimming took 4 bases from V and 3 from J; bases not matched to a gene: 7. The chain's CDR3 is CASSTGQGALYTEAFF. In nucleotides, the CDR3 is TGCGCCAGCAGCACGGGACAGGGGGCATTATACACTGAAGCTTTCTTT. Supplemented by reference TRBV5-1 and TRBJ1-1, the full variable domain reads KAGVTQTPRYLIKTRGQQVTLSCSPISGHRSVSWYQQTPGQGLQFLFEYFSETQRNKGNFPGRFSGRQFSNSRSEMNVSTLELGDSALYLCASSTGQGALYTEAFFGQGTRLTVV.

V gene TRBV12-3 or TRBV12-4 combines with J gene TRBJ2-7, with D possibly matching TRBD1 (5 bases). V gave up 3 bases and J gave up 4 bases, with 13 bases separating them. The CDR3 totals 14 residues. This chain's CDR3 is CASSFYRTMYEQYF. Written as DNA, the CDR3 is TGTGCCAGCAGTTTTTACAGGACCATGTACGAGCAGTACTTC.

The chain recombines TRBV9 with TRBJ1-1; 9 bases map to TRBD1. The CDR3 extends over 19 amino acids. V was clipped by 4 bases and J by 0 bases; unmatched bases: 16. Germline CDR1 is SGDLS and CDR2 is YYNGEE. The CDR3 coding sequence is TGTGCCAGCAGCCCTCGACCCGGTCCGGGACAGGGCCTGAACACTGAAGCTTTCTTT. This translates into CASSPRPGPGQGLNTEAFF.

The rearrangement uses TRBV12-3 or TRBV12-4 and TRBJ2-5; TRBD1 or TRBD2 may be the D gene (6 bases each). Trimming took 6 bases from V and 9 from J, leaving 17 bases between them. The CDR3 covers 13 residues. CDR3: CASRHWAGEAQYF. DNA for the CDR3: TGTGCCAGCAGACACTGGGCAGGGGAGGCCCAGTACTTC.

V gene TRBV11-2 combines with J gene TRBJ1-6, with a weak D call TRBD1 (5 bases). The germline V and J ends were trimmed by 5 bases and 3 bases, with 11 bases remaining between them. This CDR3 spans 15 amino acids. CDR1 and CDR2 (germline): SGHAT, FQNNGV. The CDR3 sequence is CASSPRGGYNSPLHF. The CDR3, as DNA: TGTGCCAGCAGCCCTCGTGGGGGCTATAATTCACCCCTCCACTTT. The full variable domain, rest sourced from reference TRBV11-2 and TRBJ1-6, is EAGVAQSPRYKIIEKRQSVAFWCNPISGHATLYWYQQILGQGPKLLIQFQNNGVVDDSQLPKDRFSAERLKGVDSTLKIQPAKLEDSAVYLCASSPRGGYNSPLHFGNGTRLTVT.

Concerning this clonotype: At one boundary the junction diverges from the germline segment, which might be a read error. V and J are TRBV6-1 and TRBJ2-3; TRBD1 agrees at 7 bases. The CDR3 contains 15 residues. Per germline, CDR1 MNHNS and CDR2 SASEGT. The CDR3 loop reads CASSPDRVRTDTQCF. Written as DNA, the CDR3 is TGTGCCAGCAGCCCAGACAGGGTTCGCACAGATACGCAGTGTTTT.

As for this clonotype: A much larger clone sits a single nucleotide away, making a read error possible. The chain is built from TRBV2 and TRBJ1-4, with 8 nucleotides matching TRBD1. CDR1 is SNHLY and CDR2 is FYNNEI in the germline V gene. The CDR3 loop spans 14 amino acids. The CDR3 DNA reads TGTGCCAGCAGCTCACAGGGGGTGGCTGAAAGACTGTTTTTT. Translation gives CASSSQGVAERLFF. Full variable domain (remainder filled in from reference TRBV2 and TRBJ1-4): EPEVTQTPSHQVTQMGQEVILRCVPISNHLYFYWYRQILGQKVEFLVSFYNNEISEKSEIFDDQFSVERPDGSNFTLKIRSTKLEDSAMYFCASSSQGVAERLFFGSGTQLSVL.

There are a few counts of this clonotype. The chain has TRBV28 and TRBJ2-6; D is undetermined. Germline assignment: CDR1 MDHEN and CDR2 SYDVKM. CDR3 length: 16 amino acids. Trimming shortened V by 6 bases and J by 1 base, and 13 bases separated the two germline ends. CDR3 DNA sequence: TGTGCCAGCAGACGTACCCCGGATTCTGGGGCCAACGTCCTGACTTTC. Its translation is CASRRTPDSGANVLTF.

This clonotype was seen ten or more times. The chain employs TRBV2 and TRBJ1-3; weak D call: TRBD1 (6 bases). Germline V gene data show CDR1 as SNHLY and CDR2 as FYNNEI. This CDR3 is built from 14 residues. The V and J ends lost 6 bases and 1 base respectively, with 10 bases between them. CDR3 DNA: TGTGCCAGCAGGGAACAGGGTTCTGGAAACACCATATATTTT. It encodes CASREQGSGNTIYF.

This clonotype has just a few counts. The gene calls are TRBV18 and TRBJ2-5; D assignment may be TRBD1 or TRBD2 (5 bases each). CDR1 and CDR2 from the germline V gene are KGHSH and LQKENI. V lost 3 bases to trimming and J lost 3 bases, with 20 bases between them. The CDR3 extends over 17 amino acids. In DNA form, the CDR3 reads TGTGCCAGCTCACCTCGCAGGCTTCAAGTGGGGGAAGAGACCCAGTACTTC. As protein: CASSPRRLQVGEETQYF.

This clonotype occurred many times. The gene calls are TRBV12-3 or TRBV12-4 and TRBJ2-1; 9 bases agree with TRBD1. The trim removed 4 bases at V and 4 bases at J, leaving 20 bases unmatched. There are 20 residues in the CDR3. The CDR3 protein is CASSSTLGQGGEGKYNEQFF. The CDR3 nucleotides read TGTGCCAGCAGTTCCACCCTGGGACAGGGAGGTGAGGGGAAGTACAATGAGCAGTTCTTC.

This clonotype was counted many times. The chain employs TRBV4-2 and TRBJ2-7; 7 bases fit TRBD1. The V and J ends lost 1 base and 3 bases, in that order; junction bases with no gene match: 9. CDR1 is LGHNA, CDR2 YNFKEQ, per germline. This CDR3 is 16 amino acids long. Written as DNA, the CDR3 is TGTGCCAGCAGCCAAGTCTTTGAGGGGGCAAGCTACGAGCAGTACTTC. Translation gives CASSQVFEGASYEQYF.

This clonotype was seen ten or more times. The gene calls are TRBV12-5 and TRBJ2-1, with a possible D match to TRBD2 (5 bases). This CDR3 has 13 amino acids. Germline CDR1 and CDR2: LGHNT and FRNRAP. The V end was cut by 6 bases, the J end by 7 bases, with 13 bases between. CDR3 nucleotides: TGTGCTAGTGGGTACGGGGAAGTGAATGAGCAGTTCTTC. Protein sequence: CASGYGEVNEQFF.

The chain recombines TRBV12-3 or TRBV12-4 with TRBJ1-5, with a weak D call TRBD1 (6 bases). This CDR3 contains 15 residues. V was shortened by 6 bases and J by 3 bases, with 15 bases between the two germline ends. CDR3 coding DNA: TGTGCCAGCAGAACAACAGGGTATGCCAATCAGCCCCAGCATTTT. Translation gives CASRTTGYANQPQHF.

V usage is TRBV2 and J usage is TRBJ1-5; a weak D match, TRBD1 (5 bases). The germline V and J ends were trimmed by 4 bases and 5 bases, with 9 bases remaining between them. This CDR3 is built from 13 residues. The germline CDR1 and CDR2 sequences are SNHLY and FYNNEI. CDR3 DNA: TGTGCCAGCAGTGGGGGCGAGGATCAGCCCCAGCATTTT. Translation gives CASSGGEDQPQHF.

Many counts were recorded for this clonotype. This rearrangement joins TRBV28 to TRBJ1-2; no firm D call. The CDR3 spans 14 residues. Trimming cost V 2 bases and J 3 bases, with 10 bases left between them. CDR1 is MDHEN, CDR2 SYDVKM, per germline. This CDR3 reads CASSLGNSYYGYTF. The CDR3 nucleotides read TGTGCCAGCAGTTTAGGGAACTCTTACTATGGCTACACCTTC.

This rearrangement joins TRBV10-3 to TRBJ1-6, with D possibly TRBD1 on 5 matching bases. V was shortened by 7 bases and J by 6 bases, with 10 bases between the two germline ends. The CDR3 is made up of 13 amino acids. Germline lookup yields CDR1 ENHRY and CDR2 SYGVKD. CDR3 in amino acids: CAIMAGFNSPLHF. CDR3 coding DNA: TGTGCCATCATGGCAGGGTTTAATTCACCCCTCCACTTT.

This clonotype has at least ten counts. The chain links TRBV12-3 or TRBV12-4 to TRBJ1-1, with D possibly being TRBD1 (6 bases). The CDR3 totals 15 residues. The ends were cut back, 6 bases at V and 2 bases at J, with 16 bases in the middle. This CDR3 is CASRNTGKLNTEAFF. The CDR3 DNA reads as TGTGCCAGCAGGAACACAGGGAAGCTCAACACTGAAGCTTTCTTT.

V gene TRBV5-1 combines with J gene TRBJ2-7, with D perhaps being TRBD1 or TRBD2 (5 bases each). The CDR3 spans 17 residues. Germline CDR1 SGHRS, CDR2 YFSETQ. Trimming took 4 bases from V and 3 from J, leaving 23 bases between them. CDR3 sequence: CASSTTTRDAFGYEQYF. CDR3 bases: TGCGCCAGCAGCACGACTACCAGGGACGCTTTCGGCTACGAGCAGTACTTC.

This clonotype was detected ten times or more. This rearrangement joins TRBV2 to TRBJ2-1, with D perhaps TRBD2 (5 bases). V was cut by 2 bases and J by 14 bases, with 25 bases left in between. Germline assignment: CDR1 SNHLY and CDR2 FYNNEI. The CDR3 is 16 amino acids. For the CDR3, the DNA is TGTGCCAGCAGTGAAAGGGAGCGGACCACGTACAATGGGGAGTTCTTC. Translating gives CASSERERTTYNGEFF.

The table lists this clonotype with many counts. The chain uses TRBV2 and TRBJ2-4, with 7 positions matching TRBD2. V was clipped by 7 bases and J by 5 bases; unmatched bases: 5. This CDR3 is built from 13 residues. Germline CDR1 reads SNHLY; CDR2 reads FYNNEI. CDR3 DNA sequence: TGTGCCAGCAAGGAGCGGGAAGAAAACATTCAGTACTTC. Translation: CASKEREENIQYF.